This TCR beta chain was found in a study of Graves' ophthalmopathy and Graves' hyperthyroidism. Excluded were patients with other autoimmune diseases, uncontrolled infections, pregnancy or lactation. Someone took the PBMCs out of about 9.7 ml of fresh peripheral blood. The authors amplified TCR beta CDR3 regions, and they did so from RNA transcripts for repertoire sequencing. An opening RT-PCR round employed HTBI primers and preceded a second-round multiplex PCR. Each CDR3 protein is one row after TCRdb ran MiXCR on the multiplex PCR reads. In the table there are about 400,000 distinct CDR3 sequences, around 16% of which are singletons. Findings and limits, study-wide: Among expanded thyroid clonotypes above 0.001 frequency, most also occurred in blood.

The table lists this clonotype with many counts. What it binds is not known. The CDR3 length is 14 residues. V trimming: 5 bases; J trimming: 4 bases; junction bases outside the gene matches: 4. In germline, CDR1 is SGHTA, CDR2 FQGNSA. This clonotype originated in a woman aged 18-30 years with Graves' ophthalmopathy. Specimen: peripheral blood. The chain joins TRBV7-2 to TRBJ1-2; 10 bases match TRBD1. The CDR3 DNA sequence: TGTGCCAGCAGCCGGGACAGGGGCCCCTATGGCTACACCTTC. Its protein is CASSRDRGPYGYTF.